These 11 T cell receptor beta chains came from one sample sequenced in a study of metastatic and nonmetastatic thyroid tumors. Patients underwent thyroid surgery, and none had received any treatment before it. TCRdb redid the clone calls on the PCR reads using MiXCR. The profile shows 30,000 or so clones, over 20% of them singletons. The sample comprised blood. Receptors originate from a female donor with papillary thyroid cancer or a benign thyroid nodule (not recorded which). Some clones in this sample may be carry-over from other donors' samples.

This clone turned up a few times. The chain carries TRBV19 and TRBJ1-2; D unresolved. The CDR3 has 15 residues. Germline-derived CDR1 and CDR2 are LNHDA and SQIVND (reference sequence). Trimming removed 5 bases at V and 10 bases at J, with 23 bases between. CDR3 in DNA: TGTGCCAGTAGTCCCGGACGTCCCTCAAGGGTGGACTACACCTTC. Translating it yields CASSPGRPSRVDYTF.

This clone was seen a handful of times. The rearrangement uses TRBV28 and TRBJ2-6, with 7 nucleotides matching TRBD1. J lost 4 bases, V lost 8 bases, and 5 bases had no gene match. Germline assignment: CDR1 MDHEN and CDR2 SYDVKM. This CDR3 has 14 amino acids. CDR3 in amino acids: CASLDRVGANVLTF. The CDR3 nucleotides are TGTGCCAGCCTCGACAGGGTCGGGGCCAACGTCCTGACTTTC.

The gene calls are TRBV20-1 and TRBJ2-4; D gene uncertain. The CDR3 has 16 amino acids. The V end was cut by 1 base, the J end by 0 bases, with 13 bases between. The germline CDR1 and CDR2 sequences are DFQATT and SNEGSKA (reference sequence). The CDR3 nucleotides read TGCAGTGCTAGAGGGCGCACACGCCTAGCCAAAAACATTCAGTACTTC. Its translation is CSARGRTRLAKNIQYF.

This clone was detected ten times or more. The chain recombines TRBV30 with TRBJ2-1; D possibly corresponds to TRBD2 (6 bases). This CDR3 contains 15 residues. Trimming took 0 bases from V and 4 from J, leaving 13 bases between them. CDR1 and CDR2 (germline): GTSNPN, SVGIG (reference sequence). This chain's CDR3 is CAWSVGSSVYNEQFF. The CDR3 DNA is TGTGCCTGGAGTGTGGGTTCTAGCGTTTACAATGAGCAGTTCTTC.

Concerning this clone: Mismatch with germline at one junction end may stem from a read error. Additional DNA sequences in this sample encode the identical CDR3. The DNA of the CDR3 is TGCAGTGCCTGCCCGGTGGGCCAAGAGACACAGTACTTC. It is translated as CSACPVGQETQYF. V is TRBV20-1 and J is TRBJ2-5; D is ambiguous. The CDR3 consists of 13 residues. The germline V gene has CDR1 DFQATT and CDR2 SNEGSKA (reference sequence).

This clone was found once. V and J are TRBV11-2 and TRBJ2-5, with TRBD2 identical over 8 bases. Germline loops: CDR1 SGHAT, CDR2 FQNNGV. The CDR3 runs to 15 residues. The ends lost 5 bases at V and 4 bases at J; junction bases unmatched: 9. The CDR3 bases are TGTGCCAGCAGCACCCTAGCGGGTCGTGGAGAGACCCAGTACTTC. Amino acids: CASSTLAGRGETQYF. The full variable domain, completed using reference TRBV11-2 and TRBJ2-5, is EAGVAQSPRYKIIEKRQSVAFWCNPISGHATLYWYQQILGQGPKLLIQFQNNGVVDDSQLPKDRFSAERLKGVDSTLKIQPAKLEDSAVYLCASSTLAGRGETQYFGPGTRLLVL.

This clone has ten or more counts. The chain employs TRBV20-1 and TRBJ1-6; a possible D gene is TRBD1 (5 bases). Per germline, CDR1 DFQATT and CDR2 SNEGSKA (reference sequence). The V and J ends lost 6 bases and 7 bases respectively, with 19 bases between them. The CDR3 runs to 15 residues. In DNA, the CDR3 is TGCAGTGCCCATACGGGGGGACGGGGGAATTCACCCCTCCACTTT. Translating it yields CSAHTGGRGNSPLHF.

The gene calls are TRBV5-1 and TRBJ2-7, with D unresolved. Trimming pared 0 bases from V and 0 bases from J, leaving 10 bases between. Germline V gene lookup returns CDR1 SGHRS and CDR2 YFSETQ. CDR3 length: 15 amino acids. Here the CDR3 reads CASSLGRVPSYEQYF. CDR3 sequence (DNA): TGCGCCAGCAGCTTGGGACGGGTTCCCTCCTACGAGCAGTACTTC.

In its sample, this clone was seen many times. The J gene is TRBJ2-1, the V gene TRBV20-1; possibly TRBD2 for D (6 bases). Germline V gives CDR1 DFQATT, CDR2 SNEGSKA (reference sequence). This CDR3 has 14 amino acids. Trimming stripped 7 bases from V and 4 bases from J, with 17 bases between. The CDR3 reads CSGNRRADYNEQFF. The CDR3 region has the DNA TGCAGTGGAAATAGGAGGGCCGATTACAATGAGCAGTTCTTC.

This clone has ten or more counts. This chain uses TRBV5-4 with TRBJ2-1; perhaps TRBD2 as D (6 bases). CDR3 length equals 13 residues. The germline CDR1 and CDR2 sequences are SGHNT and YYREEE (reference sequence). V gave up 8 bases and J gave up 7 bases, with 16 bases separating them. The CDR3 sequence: CASKFAGTNEQFF. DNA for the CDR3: TGTGCCAGTAAATTTGCGGGGACGAATGAGCAGTTCTTC.

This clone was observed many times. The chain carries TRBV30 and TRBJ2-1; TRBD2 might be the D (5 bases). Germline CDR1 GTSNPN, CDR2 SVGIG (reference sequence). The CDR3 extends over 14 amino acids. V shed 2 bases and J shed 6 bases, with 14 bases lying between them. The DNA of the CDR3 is TGTGCCTGGAGTCCGGGGTTATTGATCAATGAGCAGTTCTTC. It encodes CAWSPGLLINEQFF.